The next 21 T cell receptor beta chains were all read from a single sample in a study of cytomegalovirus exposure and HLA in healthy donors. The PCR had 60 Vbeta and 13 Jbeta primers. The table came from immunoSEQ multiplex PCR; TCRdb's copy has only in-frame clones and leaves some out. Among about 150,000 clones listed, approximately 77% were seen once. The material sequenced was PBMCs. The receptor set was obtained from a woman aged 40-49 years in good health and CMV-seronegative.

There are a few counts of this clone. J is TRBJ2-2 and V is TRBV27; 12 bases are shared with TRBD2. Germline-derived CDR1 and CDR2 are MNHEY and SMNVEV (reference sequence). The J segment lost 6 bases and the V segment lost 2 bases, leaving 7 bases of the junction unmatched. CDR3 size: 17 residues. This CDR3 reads CASSLLRTSGVPGELFF. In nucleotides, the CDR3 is TGTGCCAGCAGTTTACTGCGGACTAGCGGGGTCCCCGGGGAGCTGTTTTTT.

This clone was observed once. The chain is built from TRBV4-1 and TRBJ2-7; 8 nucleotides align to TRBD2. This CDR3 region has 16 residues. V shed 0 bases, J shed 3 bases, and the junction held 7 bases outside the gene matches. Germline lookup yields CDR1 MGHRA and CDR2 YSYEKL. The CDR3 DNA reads TGCGCCAGCAGCCAAGATCGCGGGGGGCGGTTCTACGAGCAGTACTTC. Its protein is CASSQDRGGRFYEQYF.

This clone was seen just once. Here the CDR3 reads CASSLRESYDGYTF. CDR3 DNA sequence: TGCGCCAGCAGCTTGCGGGAATCCTACGATGGCTACACCTTC. V is TRBV5-1 and J is TRBJ1-2; D is uncertain. The CDR3 has 14 residues. Germline values: CDR1 SGHRS, CDR2 YFSETQ. The germline V and J ends were trimmed by 1 base and 6 bases, with 13 bases remaining between them.

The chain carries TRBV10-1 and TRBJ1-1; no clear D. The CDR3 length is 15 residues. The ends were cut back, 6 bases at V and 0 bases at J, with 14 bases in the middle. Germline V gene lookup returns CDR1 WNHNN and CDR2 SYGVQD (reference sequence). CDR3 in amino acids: CASRADGNMNTEAFF. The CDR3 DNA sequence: TGCGCCAGCAGAGCTGACGGGAACATGAACACTGAAGCTTTCTTT.

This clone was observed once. CDR3 residues: CASSRLAGQNIQYF. The CDR3 DNA sequence: TGTGCCAGCAGTCGACTAGCGGGGCAGAACATTCAGTACTTC. The chain joins TRBV6-5 to TRBJ2-4; 11 nucleotides line up with TRBD2. The CDR3 runs 14 residues. V was pared by 5 bases and J by 7 bases, with 4 bases of the junction left unmatched. CDR1 MNHEY and CDR2 SVGAGI come from the germline V gene.

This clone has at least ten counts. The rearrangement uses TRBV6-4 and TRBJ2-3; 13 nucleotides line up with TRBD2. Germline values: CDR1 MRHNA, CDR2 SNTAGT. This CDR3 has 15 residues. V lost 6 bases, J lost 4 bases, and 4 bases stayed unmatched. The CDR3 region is CASSKLAGGPDTQYF. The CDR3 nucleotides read TGTGCCAGCAGCAAACTAGCGGGGGGGCCAGATACGCAGTATTTT.

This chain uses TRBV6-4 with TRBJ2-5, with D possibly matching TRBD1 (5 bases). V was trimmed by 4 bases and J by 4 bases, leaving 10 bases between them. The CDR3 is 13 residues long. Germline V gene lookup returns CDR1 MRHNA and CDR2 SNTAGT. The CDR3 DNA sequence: TGTGCCAGCAGTGTGTCAGGGCGAGAGACCCAGTACTTC. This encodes CASSVSGRETQYF.

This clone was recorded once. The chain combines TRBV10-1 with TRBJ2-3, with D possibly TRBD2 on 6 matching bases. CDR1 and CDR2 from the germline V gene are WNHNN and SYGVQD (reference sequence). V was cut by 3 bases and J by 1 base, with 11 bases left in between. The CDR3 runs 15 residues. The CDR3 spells CASSDPGGGTDTQYF. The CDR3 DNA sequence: TGCGCCAGCAGTGATCCCGGGGGAGGCACAGATACGCAGTATTTT.

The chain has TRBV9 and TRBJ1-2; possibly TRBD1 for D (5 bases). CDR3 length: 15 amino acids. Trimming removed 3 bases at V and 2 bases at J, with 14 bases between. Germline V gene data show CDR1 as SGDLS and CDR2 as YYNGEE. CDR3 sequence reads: CASSGLGAGNYGYTF. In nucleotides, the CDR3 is TGTGCCAGCAGCGGCCTTGGGGCAGGAAACTATGGCTACACCTTC.

CDR3 in DNA: TGTGCCAGCAGCACGGGACAGTTGTCTTCGGGCGAGACCCAGTACTTC. Amino acid sequence: CASSTGQLSSGETQYF. The gene calls are TRBV6-6 and TRBJ2-5; 7 bases agree with TRBD1. V gave up 6 bases and J gave up 5 bases; unmatched junction bases: 15. The CDR3 spans 16 residues. In germline, CDR1 is MNHNY, CDR2 SVGAGI (reference sequence).

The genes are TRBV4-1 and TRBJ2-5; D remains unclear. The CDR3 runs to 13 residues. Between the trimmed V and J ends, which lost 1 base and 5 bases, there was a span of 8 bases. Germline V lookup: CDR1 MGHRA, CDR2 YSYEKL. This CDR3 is CASSQGSRETQYF. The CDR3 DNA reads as TGCGCCAGCAGCCAAGGATCCCGGGAGACCCAGTACTTC.

CDR3 region: CAEGQCISPLHF. DNA of the CDR3: TGTGCCGAAGGACAGTGTATTTCACCCCTCCACTTT. The chain has TRBV6-5 and TRBJ1-6; tentatively, D is TRBD1 (6 bases). V was cut by 11 bases and J by 9 bases, with 14 bases left in between. This CDR3 contains 12 residues. Germline CDR1 reads MNHEY; CDR2 reads SVGAGI.

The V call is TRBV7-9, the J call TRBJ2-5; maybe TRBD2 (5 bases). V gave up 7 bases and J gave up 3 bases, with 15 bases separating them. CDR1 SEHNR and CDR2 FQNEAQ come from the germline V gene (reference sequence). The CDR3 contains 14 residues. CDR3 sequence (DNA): TGTGCCAGCAAGAAAACGGGGTACGAAGAGACCCAGTACTTC. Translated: CASKKTGYEETQYF.

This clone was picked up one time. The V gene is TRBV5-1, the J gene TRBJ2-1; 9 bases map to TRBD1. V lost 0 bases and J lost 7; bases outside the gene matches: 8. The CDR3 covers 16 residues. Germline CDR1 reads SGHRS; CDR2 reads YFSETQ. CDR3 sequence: CASSLAADRGSNEQFF. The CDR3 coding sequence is TGCGCCAGCAGCTTGGCCGCGGACAGGGGTTCAAATGAGCAGTTCTTC.

The CDR3 nucleotides read TGTGCCAGCAGTTCCCCCGGACAGGGGGACTATGGCTACACCTTC. Protein sequence: CASSSPGQGDYGYTF. The chain joins TRBV28 to TRBJ1-2; 10 bases are shared with TRBD1. The CDR3 is made up of 15 amino acids. V lost 4 bases, J lost 3 bases, and 5 bases stayed unmatched. The germline V gene has CDR1 MDHEN and CDR2 SYDVKM.

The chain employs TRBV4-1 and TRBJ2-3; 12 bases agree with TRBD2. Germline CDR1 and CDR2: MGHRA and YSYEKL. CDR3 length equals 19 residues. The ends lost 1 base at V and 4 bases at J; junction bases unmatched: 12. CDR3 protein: CASSQVLAGGSTGADTQYF. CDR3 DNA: TGCGCCAGCAGCCAAGTACTAGCGGGGGGCTCGACAGGGGCAGATACGCAGTATTTT.

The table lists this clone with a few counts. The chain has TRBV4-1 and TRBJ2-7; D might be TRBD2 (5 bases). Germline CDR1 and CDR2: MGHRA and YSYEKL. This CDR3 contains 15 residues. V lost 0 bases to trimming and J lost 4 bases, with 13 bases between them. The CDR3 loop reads CASSQDSKRRYEQYF. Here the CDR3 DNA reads TGCGCCAGCAGCCAAGATAGTAAGAGGAGGTACGAGCAGTACTTC.

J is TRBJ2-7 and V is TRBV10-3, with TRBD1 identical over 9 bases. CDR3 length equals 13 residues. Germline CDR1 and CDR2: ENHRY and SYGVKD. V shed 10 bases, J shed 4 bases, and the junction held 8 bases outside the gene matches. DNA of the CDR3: TGTGCCACACAGGACAGGGGAGGGTACGAGCAGTACTTC. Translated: CATQDRGGYEQYF.

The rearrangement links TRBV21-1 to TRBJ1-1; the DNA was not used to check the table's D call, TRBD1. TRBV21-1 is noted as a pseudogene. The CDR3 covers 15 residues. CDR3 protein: CASSPSMSGGGEAFF. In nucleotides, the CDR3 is TGTGCCAGCAGTCCCTCAATGTCAGGGGGCGGTGAAGCTTTCTTT.

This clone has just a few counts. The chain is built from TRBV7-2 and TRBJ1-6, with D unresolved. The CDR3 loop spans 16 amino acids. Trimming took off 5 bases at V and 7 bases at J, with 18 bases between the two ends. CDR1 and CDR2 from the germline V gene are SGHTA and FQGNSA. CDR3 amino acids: CASSPYGQRGNSPLHF. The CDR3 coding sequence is TGTGCCAGCAGCCCCTACGGCCAGCGGGGAAATTCACCCCTCCACTTT.

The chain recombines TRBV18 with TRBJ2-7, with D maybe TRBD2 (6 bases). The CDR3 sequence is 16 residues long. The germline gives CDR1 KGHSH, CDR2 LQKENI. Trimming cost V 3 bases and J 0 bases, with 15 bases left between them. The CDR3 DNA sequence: TGTGCCAGCTCACCCGGGACTTCCAGGAACTCCTACGAGCAGTACTTC. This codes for CASSPGTSRNSYEQYF.